The TCR beta chain described here comes from a study of tumor and adjacent non-tumor tissue in lung cancer. A note on this clonotype: In this CDR3 the conserved last residue, phenylalanine or tryptophan, is missing, so a read error is likely.

A modified ARM-PCR protocol with three rounds of nested PCR amplified TCRbeta. TCRdb passed the multiplex PCR reads through MiXCR, listing each CDR3 protein once. Of 75,000 to 100,000 distinct CDR3 sequences listed, just over 65% were seen once; the top ten hold around 18%. The length of the CDR3 is 12 residues. The germline V gene has CDR1 SQVTM and CDR2 ANQGSEA. V shed 6 bases and J 6 bases; nucleotides not matched to a gene: 5. No cell sorting was done before RNA was extracted from the tissue. The TCR comes from a man aged 55 to 69 with non-small cell lung cancer. The sequenced sample was lung tumor tissue. V is TRBV29-1 and J is TRBJ2-7; 10 nucleotides line up with TRBD2. The CDR3 here is CSVGTSATEQYS. CDR3 in DNA: TGCAGCGTCGGGACTAGCGCAACCGAGCAGTACTCC.